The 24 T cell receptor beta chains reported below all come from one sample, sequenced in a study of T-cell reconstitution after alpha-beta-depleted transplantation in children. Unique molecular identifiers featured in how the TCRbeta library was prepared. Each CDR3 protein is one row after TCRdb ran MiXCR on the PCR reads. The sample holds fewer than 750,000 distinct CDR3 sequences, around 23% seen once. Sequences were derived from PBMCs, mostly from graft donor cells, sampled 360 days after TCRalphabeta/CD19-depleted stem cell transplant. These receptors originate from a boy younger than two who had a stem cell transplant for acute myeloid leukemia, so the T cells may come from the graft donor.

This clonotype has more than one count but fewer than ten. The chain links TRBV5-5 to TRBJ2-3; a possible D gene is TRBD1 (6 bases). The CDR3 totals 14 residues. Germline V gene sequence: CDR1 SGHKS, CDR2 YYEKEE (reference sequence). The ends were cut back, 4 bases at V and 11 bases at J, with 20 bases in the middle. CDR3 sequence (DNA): TGTGCCAGCAGCAAAGGACAGTTGGTGGTGGAGCAGTATTTT. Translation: CASSKGQLVVEQYF.

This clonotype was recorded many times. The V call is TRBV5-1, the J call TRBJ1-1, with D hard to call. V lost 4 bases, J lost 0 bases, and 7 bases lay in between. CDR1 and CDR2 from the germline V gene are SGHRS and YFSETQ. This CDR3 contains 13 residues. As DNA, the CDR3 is TGCGCCAGCAGCAAGGACCTGAACACTGAAGCTTTCTTT. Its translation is CASSKDLNTEAFF.

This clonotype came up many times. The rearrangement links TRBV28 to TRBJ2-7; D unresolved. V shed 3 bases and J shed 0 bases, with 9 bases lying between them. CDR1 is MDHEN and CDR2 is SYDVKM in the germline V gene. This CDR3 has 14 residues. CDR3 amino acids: CASSFSDDSYEQYV. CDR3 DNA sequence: TGTGCCAGCAGTTTCTCTGACGACTCCTACGAGCAGTACGTC.

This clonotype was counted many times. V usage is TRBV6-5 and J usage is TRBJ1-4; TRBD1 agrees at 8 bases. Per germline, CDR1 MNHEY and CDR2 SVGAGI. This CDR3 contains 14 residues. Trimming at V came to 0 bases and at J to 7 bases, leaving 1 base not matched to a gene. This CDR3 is CASSYSGTGEKLFF. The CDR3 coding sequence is TGTGCCAGCAGTTACTCAGGGACAGGTGAAAAACTGTTTTTT.

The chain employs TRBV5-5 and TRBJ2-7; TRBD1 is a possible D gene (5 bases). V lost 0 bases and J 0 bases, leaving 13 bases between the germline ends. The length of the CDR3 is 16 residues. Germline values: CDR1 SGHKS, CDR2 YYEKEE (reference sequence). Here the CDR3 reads CASSLEDSTISYEQYV. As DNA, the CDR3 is TGTGCCAGCAGCTTGGAAGACAGTACAATCTCCTACGAGCAGTACGTC.

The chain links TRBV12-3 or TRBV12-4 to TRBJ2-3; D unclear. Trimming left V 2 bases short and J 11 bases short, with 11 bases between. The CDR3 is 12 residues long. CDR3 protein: CASSLRWLGQYF. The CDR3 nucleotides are TGTGCCAGCAGTTTAAGATGGCTGGGGCAGTATTTT.

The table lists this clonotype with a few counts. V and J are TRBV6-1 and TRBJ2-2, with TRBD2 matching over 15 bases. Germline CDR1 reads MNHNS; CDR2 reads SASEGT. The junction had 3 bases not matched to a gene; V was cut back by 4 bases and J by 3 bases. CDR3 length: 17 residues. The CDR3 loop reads CASSAGLAGGDTGELFF. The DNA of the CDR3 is TGTGCCAGCAGTGCGGGACTAGCGGGGGGCGACACCGGGGAGCTGTTTTTT.

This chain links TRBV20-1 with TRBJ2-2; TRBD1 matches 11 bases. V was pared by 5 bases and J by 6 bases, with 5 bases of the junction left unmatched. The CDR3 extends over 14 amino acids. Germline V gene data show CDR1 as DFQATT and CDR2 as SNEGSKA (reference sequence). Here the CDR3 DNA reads TGCAGTGCTGACAAGGGACAGGGGGCCGGGGAGCTGTTTTTT. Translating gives CSADKGQGAGELFF.

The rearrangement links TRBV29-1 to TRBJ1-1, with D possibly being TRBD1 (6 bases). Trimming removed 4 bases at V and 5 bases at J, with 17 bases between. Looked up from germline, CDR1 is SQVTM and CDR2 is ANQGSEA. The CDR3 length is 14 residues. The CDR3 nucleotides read TGCAGCGTTGTCTATACAGGGCCTGGTACTGAAGCTTTCTTT. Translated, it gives CSVVYTGPGTEAFF.

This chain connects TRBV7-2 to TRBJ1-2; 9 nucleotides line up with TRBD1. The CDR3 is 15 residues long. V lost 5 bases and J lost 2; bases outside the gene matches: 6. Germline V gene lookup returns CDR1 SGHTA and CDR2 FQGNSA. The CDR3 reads CASSRTGGENYGYTF. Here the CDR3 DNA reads TGTGCCAGCAGCCGAACAGGGGGCGAGAACTATGGCTACACCTTC.

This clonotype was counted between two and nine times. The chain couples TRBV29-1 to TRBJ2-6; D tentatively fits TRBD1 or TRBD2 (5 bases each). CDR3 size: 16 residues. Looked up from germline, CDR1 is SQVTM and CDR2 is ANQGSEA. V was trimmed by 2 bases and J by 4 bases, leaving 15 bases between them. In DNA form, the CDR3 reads TGCAGCGTTGAATGGCCTTTGGGGGAAGGGGCCAACGTCCTGACTTTC. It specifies CSVEWPLGEGANVLTF. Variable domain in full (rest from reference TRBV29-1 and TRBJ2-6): SAVISQKPSRDICQRGTSLTIQCQVDSQVTMMFWYRQQPGQSLTLIATANQGSEATYESGFVIDKFPISRPNLTFSTLTVSNMSPEDSSIYLCSVEWPLGEGANVLTFGAGSRLTVL.

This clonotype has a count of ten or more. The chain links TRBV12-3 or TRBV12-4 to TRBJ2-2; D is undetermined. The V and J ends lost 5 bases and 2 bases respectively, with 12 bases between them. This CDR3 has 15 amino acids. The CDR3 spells CASSTQFANTGELFF. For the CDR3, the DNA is TGTGCCAGCAGTACACAGTTCGCCAACACCGGGGAGCTGTTTTTT.

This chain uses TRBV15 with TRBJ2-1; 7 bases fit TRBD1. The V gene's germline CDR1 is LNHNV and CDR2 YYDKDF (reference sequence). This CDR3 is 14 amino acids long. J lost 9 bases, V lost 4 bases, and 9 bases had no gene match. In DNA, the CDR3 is TGTGCCACCAGCATATTAACAGGGGCGGGTGAGCAGTTCTTC. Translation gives CATSILTGAGEQFF. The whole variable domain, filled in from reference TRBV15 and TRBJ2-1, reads DAMVIQNPRYQVTQFGKPVTLSCSQTLNHNVMYWYQQKSSQAPKLLFHYYDKDFNNEADTPDNFQSRRPNTSFCFLDIRSPGLGDTAMYLCATSILTGAGEQFFGPGTRLTVL.

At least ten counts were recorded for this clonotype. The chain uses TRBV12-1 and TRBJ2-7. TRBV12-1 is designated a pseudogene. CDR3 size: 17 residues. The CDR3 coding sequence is TGTGCCAGCATACAAGGTGAATTGAACAGCTTTACCTACGAGCAGTACTTC. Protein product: CASIQGELNSFTYEQYF.

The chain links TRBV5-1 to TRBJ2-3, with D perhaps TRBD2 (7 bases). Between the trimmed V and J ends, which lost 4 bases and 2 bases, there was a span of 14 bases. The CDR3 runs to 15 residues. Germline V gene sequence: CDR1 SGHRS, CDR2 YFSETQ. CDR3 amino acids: CASSTGGLNTDTQYF. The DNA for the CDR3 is TGCGCCAGCAGCACCGGGGGGCTCAACACAGATACGCAGTATTTT. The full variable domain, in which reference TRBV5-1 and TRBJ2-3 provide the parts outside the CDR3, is KAGVTQTPRYLIKTRGQQVTLSCSPISGHRSVSWYQQTPGQGLQFLFEYFSETQRNKGNFPGRFSGRQFSNSRSEMNVSTLELGDSALYLCASSTGGLNTDTQYFGPGTRLTVL.

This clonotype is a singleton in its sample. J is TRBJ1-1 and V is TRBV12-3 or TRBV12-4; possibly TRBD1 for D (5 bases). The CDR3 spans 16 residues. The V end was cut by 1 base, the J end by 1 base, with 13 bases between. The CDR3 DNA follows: TGTGCCAGCAGTTTAGGCCTTGGGGGGTGGAACACTGAAGCTTTCTTT. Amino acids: CASSLGLGGWNTEAFF.

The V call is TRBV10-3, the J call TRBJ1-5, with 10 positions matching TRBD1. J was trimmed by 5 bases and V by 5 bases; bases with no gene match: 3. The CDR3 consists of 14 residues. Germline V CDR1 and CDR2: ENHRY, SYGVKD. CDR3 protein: CAISRTGGDQPQHF. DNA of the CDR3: TGTGCCATCAGTCGGACAGGGGGGGATCAGCCCCAGCATTTT.

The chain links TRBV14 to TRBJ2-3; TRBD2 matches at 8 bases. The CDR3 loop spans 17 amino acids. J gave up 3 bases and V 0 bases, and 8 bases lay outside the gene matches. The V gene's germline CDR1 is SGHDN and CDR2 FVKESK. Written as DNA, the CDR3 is TGTGCCAGCAGCCAAGATTTACGGGGGGGTGTTACAGATACGCAGTATTTT. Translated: CASSQDLRGGVTDTQYF.

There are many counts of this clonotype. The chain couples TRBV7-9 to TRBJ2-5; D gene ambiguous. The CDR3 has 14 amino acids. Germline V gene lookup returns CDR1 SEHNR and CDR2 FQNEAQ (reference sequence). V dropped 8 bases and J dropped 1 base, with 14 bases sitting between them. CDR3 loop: CASAETLAQETQYF. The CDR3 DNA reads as TGTGCCAGCGCGGAGACACTTGCCCAAGAGACCCAGTACTTC.

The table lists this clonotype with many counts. The CDR3 DNA sequence: TGCAGTGCTAGCCCTTGGACAGGAGCTGGCTACACCTTC. It encodes CSASPWTGAGYTF. The chain is built from TRBV20-1 and TRBJ1-2, with 7 bases that match TRBD1. From germline, CDR1 is DFQATT and CDR2 SNEGSKA (reference sequence). The CDR3 extends over 13 amino acids. V gave up 3 bases and J gave up 7 bases; unmatched junction bases: 8.

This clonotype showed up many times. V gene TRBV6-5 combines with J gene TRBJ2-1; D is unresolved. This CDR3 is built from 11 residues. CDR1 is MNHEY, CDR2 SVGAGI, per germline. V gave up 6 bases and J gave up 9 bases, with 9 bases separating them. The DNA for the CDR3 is TGTGCCAGCAGCCAACCCCCTGAGCAGTTCTTC. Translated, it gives CASSQPPEQFF.

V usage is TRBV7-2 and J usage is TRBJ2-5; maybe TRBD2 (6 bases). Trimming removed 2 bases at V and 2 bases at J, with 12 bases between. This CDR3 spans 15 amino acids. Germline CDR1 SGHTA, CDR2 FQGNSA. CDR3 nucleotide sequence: TGTGCCAGCAGCTTACGGGCGGGGTCTCAAGAGACCCAGTACTTC. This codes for CASSLRAGSQETQYF.

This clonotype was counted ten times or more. The CDR3 DNA reads TGTGCCAGCAGTTTAGGAAGGGGAAGAGACACTGAAGCTTTCTTT. It yields the protein CASSLGRGRDTEAFF. The chain links TRBV12-3 or TRBV12-4 to TRBJ1-1; D may be TRBD1 (5 bases). V was clipped by 1 base and J by 3 bases, with 12 bases between them. CDR3 length: 15 amino acids.

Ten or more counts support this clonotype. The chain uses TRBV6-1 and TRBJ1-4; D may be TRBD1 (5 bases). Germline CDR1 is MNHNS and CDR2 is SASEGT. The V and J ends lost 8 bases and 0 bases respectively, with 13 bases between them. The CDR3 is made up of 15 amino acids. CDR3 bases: TGTGCCAGCGGGGACCCCCGGGCAACTAATGAAAAACTGTTTTTT. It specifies CASGDPRATNEKLFF.